The entry that follows covers one T cell receptor (beta chain) sequence. The target antigen is unknown. This sample is drawn from a study of identifying expanded T cells in peripheral blood. Whole-study results and caveats: Technical replicates showed roughly 1.2 changed clones; approximately two weeks around 15; four weeks 19. Clone count variance between roughly 2-week samples rose with total template count.

Healthy donors had no documented immune events, such as infections, while sampled. Using immunoSEQ multiplex PCR, the repertoire was profiled, and TCRdb retains in-frame clones only, with some absent. This sample has 50,000 to 70,000 clones; about 90% occur once, and the top ten carry less than 5.5%. Germline V gene sequence: CDR1 LNHDA, CDR2 SQIVND (reference sequence). The CDR3 sequence is 14 residues long. The V and J ends lost 11 bases and 4 bases respectively, with 18 bases between them. The sample taken for sequencing was blood. The chain joins TRBV19 to TRBJ2-1; possibly TRBD2 for D (6 bases). The receptor was derived from a person between 18 and 69 years old in good health. The CDR3 is CASYSGLPYNEQFF. For the CDR3, the DNA is TGTGCCTCCTACAGCGGACTACCGTACAATGAGCAGTTCTTC.